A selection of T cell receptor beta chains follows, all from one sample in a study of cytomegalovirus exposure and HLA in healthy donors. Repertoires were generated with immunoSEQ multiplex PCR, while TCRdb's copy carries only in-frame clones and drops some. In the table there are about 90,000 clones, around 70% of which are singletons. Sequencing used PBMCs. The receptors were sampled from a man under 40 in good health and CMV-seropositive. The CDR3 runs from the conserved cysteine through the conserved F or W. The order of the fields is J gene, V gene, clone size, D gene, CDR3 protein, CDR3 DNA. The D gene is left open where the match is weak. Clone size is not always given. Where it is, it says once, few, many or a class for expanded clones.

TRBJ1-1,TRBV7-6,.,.,CASSLGPESGAFF,TGTGCCAGCAGCTTAGGTCCGGAATCGGGGGCTTTCTTT
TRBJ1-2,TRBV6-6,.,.,CASSPTGNYGYTF,TGTGCCAGCAGCCCCACAGGGAACTATGGCTACACCTTC
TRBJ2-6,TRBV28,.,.,CASSLRGREDLTF,TGTGCCAGCAGCCTCCGGGGCAGGGAGGACCTGACTTTC
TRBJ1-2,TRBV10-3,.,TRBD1,CAISVVGQGGNYGYTF,TGTGCCATCAGTGTTGTAGGACAGGGGGGGAACTATGGCTACACCTTC
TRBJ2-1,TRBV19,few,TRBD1,CASSQTGFYGEQFF,TGTGCCAGTAGTCAGACAGGGTTTTACGGTGAGCAGTTCTTC
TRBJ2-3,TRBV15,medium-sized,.,CATSLGGVTDTQYF,TGTGCCACCAGCTTGGGGGGAGTGACAGATACGCAGTATTTT
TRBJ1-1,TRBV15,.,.,CATSRKGGTEAFF,TGTGCCACCAGCAGAAAAGGAGGGACTGAAGCTTTCTTT
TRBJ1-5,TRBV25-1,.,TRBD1,CASRQGWNQPQHF,TGTGCCAGCAGACAGGGGTGGAATCAGCCCCAGCATTTT
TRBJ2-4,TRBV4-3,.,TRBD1,CASRLDRGIQYF,TGCGCCAGCAGACTAGACAGGGGCATACAGTACTTC
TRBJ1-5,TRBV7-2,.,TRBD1,CASSLALGQGRYNNQPQHF,TGTGCCAGCAGCTTAGCGCTGGGACAGGGGCGGTATAACAATCAGCCCCAGCATTTT
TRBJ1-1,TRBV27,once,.,CASSFQGGGTEAFF,TGTGCCAGCAGTTTTCAGGGAGGTGGAACTGAAGCTTTCTTT
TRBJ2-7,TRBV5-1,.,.,CASSLWEGGSYEQYF,TGCGCCAGCAGCTTGTGGGAGGGGGGGTCCTACGAGCAGTACTTC
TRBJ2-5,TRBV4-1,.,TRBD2,CASSPWRGGGQETQYF,TGCGCCAGCAGCCCCTGGCGGGGGGGCGGGCAAGAGACCCAGTACTTC
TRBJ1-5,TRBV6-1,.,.,CASRGGRGEPQHF,TGTGCCAGCAGGGGGGGGCGCGGAGAGCCCCAGCATTTT
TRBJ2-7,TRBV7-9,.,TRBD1,CASSLVQGAYEQYF,TGTGCCAGCAGCTTAGTACAGGGGGCCTACGAGCAGTACTTC
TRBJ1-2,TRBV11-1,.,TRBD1,CASSLTVAGGAVSGYTF,TGTGCCAGCAGCTTAACTGTGGCAGGGGGCGCGGTGAGCGGCTACACCTTC
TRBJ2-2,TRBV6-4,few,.,CASSLEPAGELFF,TGTGCCAGCAGTCTCGAGCCCGCCGGGGAGCTGTTTTTT
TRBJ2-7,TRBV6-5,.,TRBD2,CASSYRASGGPYEQYF,TGTGCCAGCAGTTACCGGGCTAGCGGGGGGCCCTACGAGCAGTACTTC
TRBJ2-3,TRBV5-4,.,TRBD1,CASRLQGEDTQYF,TGTGCCAGCCGCCTGCAGGGGGAAGATACGCAGTATTTT
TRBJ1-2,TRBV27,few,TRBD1,CASSLEGGLGGYTF,TGTGCCAGCAGTTTAGAAGGGGGCCTGGGTGGCTACACCTTC
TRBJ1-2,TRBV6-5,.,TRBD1,CASKEAGGLNYGYTF,TGTGCCAGCAAGGAGGCAGGGGGCCTTAACTATGGCTACACCTTC
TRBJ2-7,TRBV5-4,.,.,CASSPGGGRDSYEQYF,TGTGCCAGCAGCCCCGGGGGGGGCCGGGACAGCTACGAGCAGTACTTC
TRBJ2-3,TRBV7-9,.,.,CASSSGQKVTDTQYF,TGTGCCAGCAGCTCCGGACAGAAAGTCACAGATACGCAGTATTTT
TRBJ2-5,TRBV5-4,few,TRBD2,CASSPTPSGGRETQYF,TGTGCCAGCAGCCCGACCCCTAGCGGGGGCCGAGAGACCCAGTACTTC
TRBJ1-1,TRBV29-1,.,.,CSVEVPGGQSKGGAFF,TGCAGCGTTGAAGTGCCAGGAGGACAGTCTAAGGGGGGGGCTTTCTTT
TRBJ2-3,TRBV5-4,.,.,CASSAKGVRTDTQYF,TGTGCCAGCAGTGCCAAGGGAGTAAGAACAGATACGCAGTATTTT
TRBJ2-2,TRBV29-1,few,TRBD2,CIPRGVGDTGELFF,TGCATTCCCCGGGGGGTAGGGGACACCGGGGAGCTGTTTTTT
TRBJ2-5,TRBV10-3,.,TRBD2,CAISESMASGKTQYF,TGTGCCATCAGTGAGTCGATGGCTAGCGGGAAGACCCAGTACTTC
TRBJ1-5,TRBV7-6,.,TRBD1,CASSRGQGADQPQHF,TGTGCCAGCAGCCGGGGACAGGGGGCTGATCAGCCCCAGCATTTT
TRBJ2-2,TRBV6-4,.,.,CATKFSNTGELFF,TGTGCCACCAAATTTTCGAACACCGGGGAGCTGTTTTTT
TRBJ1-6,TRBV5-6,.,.,CASSLVYTHYNSPLHF,TGTGCCAGCAGCTTGGTGTACACCCACTATAATTCACCCCTCCACTTT
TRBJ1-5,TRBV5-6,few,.,CASSLTGSQPQHF,TGTGCCAGCAGCTTAACAGGGAGCCAGCCCCAGCATTTT
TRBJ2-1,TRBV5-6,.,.,CASSLRQAPTGEQFF,TGTGCCAGCAGCTTGCGACAGGCTCCCACGGGGGAGCAGTTCTTC
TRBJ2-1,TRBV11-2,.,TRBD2,CASSWGLAGNYNEQFF,TGTGCCAGCAGCTGGGGACTAGCGGGGAATTACAATGAGCAGTTCTTC
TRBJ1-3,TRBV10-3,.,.,CATSLSTSGNTIYF,TGTGCCACCTCCCTATCTACCTCTGGAAACACCATATATTTT
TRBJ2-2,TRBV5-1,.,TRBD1,CASRWTGGDGGELFF,TGCGCCAGCAGGTGGACAGGGGGCGACGGCGGGGAGCTGTTTTTT
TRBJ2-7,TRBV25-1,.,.,CASSDSTPGRRREQYF,TGTGCCAGCAGTGATTCAACCCCGGGGAGGAGGAGGGAGCAGTACTTC
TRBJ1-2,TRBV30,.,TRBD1,CAWSPVGQGGHYGYTF,TGTGCCTGGAGTCCGGTTGGACAGGGAGGGCACTATGGCTACACCTTC
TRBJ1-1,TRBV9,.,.,CASSGGGKNEAFF,TGTGCCAGCAGCGGGGGGGGGAAGAATGAAGCTTTCTTT
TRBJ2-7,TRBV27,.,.,CASSGEGDF,TGTGCCAGCTCGGGGGAGGGGGACTTC
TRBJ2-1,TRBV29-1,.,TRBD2,CSVLGLAGRYEQFF,TGCAGCGTTCTGGGACTAGCGGGGCGCTATGAGCAGTTCTTC
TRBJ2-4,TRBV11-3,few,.,CASSLGSTGGDIQYF,TGTGCCAGCAGCTTAGGTTCCACAGGGGGGGACATTCAGTACTTC
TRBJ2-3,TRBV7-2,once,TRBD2,CASSLGARTRDTDTQYF,TGTGCCAGCAGCTTAGGGGCCAGGACTAGGGACACAGATACGCAGTATTTT
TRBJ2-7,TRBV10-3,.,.,CAISQDRPYEQYF,TGTGCCATCAGTCAGGACAGACCCTACGAGCAGTACTTC
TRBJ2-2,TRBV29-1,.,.,CSVRENTGELFF,TGCAGCGTTCGGGAAAACACCGGGGAGCTGTTTTTT
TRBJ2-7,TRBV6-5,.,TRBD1,CASRRRDREFYEQYF,TGTGCCAGCCGCCGCCGGGACAGGGAGTTTTACGAGCAGTACTTC
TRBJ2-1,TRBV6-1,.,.,CASRPTGHEQFF,TGTGCCAGCAGACCTACAGGGCATGAGCAGTTCTTC
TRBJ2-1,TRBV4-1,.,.,CASSQHARSNEQFF,TGCGCCAGCAGTCAACACGCGCGGAGCAATGAGCAGTTCTTC
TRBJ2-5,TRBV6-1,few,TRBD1,CASSETTGTLETQYF,TGTGCCAGCAGTGAGACGACAGGGACCCTAGAGACCCAGTACTTC
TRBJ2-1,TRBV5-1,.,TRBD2,CASSRTSGRGGNEQFF,TGCGCCAGCAGCCGGACTAGCGGGAGAGGGGGCAATGAGCAGTTCTTC
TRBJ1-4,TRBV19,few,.,CASSIDTGMIEKLFF,TGTGCCAGTAGTATAGATACAGGGATGATTGAAAAACTGTTTTTT
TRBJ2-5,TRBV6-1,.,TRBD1,CASTPDRAGSETQYF,TGTGCCAGCACTCCGGACAGGGCGGGTTCAGAGACCCAGTACTTC
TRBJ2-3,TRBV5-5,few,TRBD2,CASSRLSGLAGLDTQYF,TGTGCCAGCAGCCGATTGTCGGGACTAGCGGGATTGGATACGCAGTATTTT
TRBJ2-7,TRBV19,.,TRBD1,CASSLGTGTYEQYF,TGTGCCAGTAGTCTAGGGACAGGGACCTACGAGCAGTACTTC
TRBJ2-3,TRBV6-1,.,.,CAGGLASTDTQYF,TGTGCCGGCGGGCTAGCTAGCACAGATACGCAGTATTTT
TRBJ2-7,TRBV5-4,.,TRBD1,CASSRDRGSSYEQYF,TGTGCCAGCAGCCGCGACAGGGGGTCCTCCTACGAGCAGTACTTC
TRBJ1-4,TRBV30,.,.,CAWTVGGVNEKLFF,TGTGCCTGGACCGTCGGAGGGGTTAATGAAAAACTGTTTTTT
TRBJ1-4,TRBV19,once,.,CASSIWAQSNEKLFF,TGTGCCAGTAGTATATGGGCACAGTCTAATGAAAAACTGTTTTTT
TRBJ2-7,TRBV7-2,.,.,CASSSRGLNEQYF,TGTGCCAGCAGCTCCAGGGGATTAAACGAGCAGTACTTC